A single sample is the source of the 6 T cell receptor beta chains below, sequenced in a study of blood T cell repertoires in COVID-19. Data came from immunoSEQ multiplex PCR; TCRdb stores just in-frame clones and leaves some out. The repertoire consists of 350,000 or so clones, with around 85% occurring once and the leading ten covering about 4.2%. Specimen: PBMCs or T cells enriched from blood (not recorded which). The receptors here all came from a woman in her 40s with acute COVID-19.

V gene TRBV4-1 combines with J gene TRBJ2-1, with D perhaps TRBD2 (6 bases). Germline V gene sequence: CDR1 MGHRA, CDR2 YSYEKL. Trimming removed 1 base from V and 4 bases from J, with 23 bases in between. The CDR3 has 19 residues. CDR3 region: CASSQGEIPSATKYNEQFF. The CDR3 DNA is TGCGCCAGCAGCCAAGGTGAGATCCCTAGCGCCACAAAATACAATGAGCAGTTCTTC.

The genes are TRBV5-1 and TRBJ1-3; 9 positions agree with TRBD1. The CDR3 extends over 16 amino acids. Germline V gene data show CDR1 as SGHRS and CDR2 as YFSETQ. V shed 0 bases and J 1 base; nucleotides not matched to a gene: 2. CDR3 in amino acids: CASSLDGTGSGNTIYF. The CDR3 DNA sequence: TGCGCCAGCAGCTTGGACGGGACAGGGTCTGGAAACACCATATATTTT.

This clone was observed a handful of times. This chain uses TRBV6-2 or TRBV6-3 with TRBJ2-5, with 11 bases that match TRBD1. The CDR3 runs to 15 residues. Germline trimming cut 5 bases from V and 3 bases from J; bases unmatched to any gene: 5. The germline gives CDR1 MNHEY, CDR2 SVGEGT. CDR3 region: CASSPRGQGEETQYF. DNA of the CDR3: TGTGCCAGCAGTCCCCGGGGACAGGGGGAAGAGACCCAGTACTTC.

The CDR3 DNA sequence: TGCAGCGTCCAGGAGGTCGGGACAGAAAGAACCTACGAGCAGTACTTC. Amino acids: CSVQEVGTERTYEQYF. This chain links TRBV29-1 with TRBJ2-7, with 7 positions matching TRBD1. Unmatched junction bases numbered 16, after V lost 6 bases and J lost 2 bases. The CDR3 contains 16 residues. CDR1 and CDR2 (germline): SQVTM, ANQGSEA.

The table lists this clone with a count of one. The chain uses TRBV9 and TRBJ1-6; D possibly corresponds to TRBD1 (6 bases). This CDR3 comprises 14 residues. The germline V and J ends were trimmed by 6 bases and 7 bases, with 14 bases remaining between them. Germline CDR1 SGDLS, CDR2 YYNGEE. CDR3 residues: CASTPGDRNSPLHF. The CDR3 nucleotides are TGTGCCAGCACCCCAGGGGACCGAAATTCACCCCTCCACTTT.

The chain has TRBV19 and TRBJ1-2; D may be TRBD1 (6 bases). This CDR3 comprises 15 residues. The germline V and J ends were trimmed by 3 bases and 5 bases, with 16 bases remaining between them. Germline V gene lookup returns CDR1 LNHDA and CDR2 SQIVND (reference sequence). The CDR3 protein is CASSISQGYGYGYTF. As DNA, the CDR3 is TGTGCCAGTAGTATCTCACAGGGCTACGGGTATGGCTACACCTTC. The full variable domain, completed using reference TRBV19 and TRBJ1-2, is DGGITQSPKYLFRKEGQNVTLSCEQNLNHDAMYWYRQDPGQGLRLIYYSQIVNDFQKGDIAEGYSVSREKKESFPLTVTSAQKNPTAFYLCASSISQGYGYGYTFGSGTRLTVV.